This T cell receptor beta chain emerged from a study of blood T cells in healthy people across ages. Study-level points and caveats: Diversity was estimated from one million T cells, and these estimates were considered underestimates.

A minimum of 6 micrograms of total RNA was extracted per sample. Primers used in a second PCR of about 6 to 11 cycles were a sample-barcoded 5' primer and a J-beta primer mix. TCRdb reanalysed the 5' RACE reads using MiXCR and keeps one entry per CDR3 protein. Altogether hundreds of thousands of distinct CDR3 sequences are present, roughly 46% being singletons, with the ten largest covering around 18%. Germline CDR1 reads SQVTM; CDR2 reads ANQGSEA. V lost 3 bases to trimming and J lost 7 bases, with 16 bases between them. The CDR3 runs to 13 residues. Comments on this clonotype: Its target is unknown.

The rearrangement uses TRBV29-1 and TRBJ2-7; no definite D call. The origin of this receptor is a man of 80 years or more in good health. Sequencing was done on a sample of blood. CDR3 sequence (DNA): TGCAGCGTTGATAGGAGCTCCTACAATGAGCAGTACTTC. Residues: CSVDRSSYNEQYF.